This record looks at one T cell receptor (beta chain) sequence and its context. The antigen it recognizes is unknown. Per-nucleotide qualities are absent, and no much larger clonotype sits a single base away. This sample stems from a study of cytomegalovirus exposure and HLA in healthy donors (dated by TCRdb to about 2017). Regarding the research as a whole: According to an earlier analysis of a few hundred of the donors, about 179 million T cells yielded 90 million to 130 million unique TCR beta sequences and about 280 Gb of sequence data. Rather than using new phenotypic data, the later analysis identified candidate immune exposures from TCR beta sequences and from how often those sequences occurred across donors. The study aimed to test whether cataloging public T cell receptors could reveal signatures of past pathogen exposure. Genome-wide SNP genotypes for about 65% of the 666 donors were used in a later genetic analysis, which treated that subset as a discovery cohort. Roughly 300 gigabases of sequencing data and approximately 80 million unique TCR sequences were included in an early release covering 500 to 750 HLA-typed donors. The study profiled the T cell repertoires of hundreds of subjects by immunosequencing and related them to cytomegalovirus serostatus. All discovery cohort repertoires had been generated using a single sequencing platform. On average, roughly 200,000 unique TCR beta nucleotide sequences were sequenced per donor among 398 genotyped donors of the cohort, with roughly 20% of those sequences being non-productive. To study patterns of TCR occurrence, a later analysis re-analyzed previously published TCR beta repertoires from several hundred donors and added high-resolution HLA genotyping. To decide whether each TCR beta V gene segment behaved as functional or pseudogenic, an earlier analysis of some 600 of the donors relied on high-throughput TCR beta sequencing. Donor age, sex, ethnicity and CMV serostatus were compiled alongside the repertoire data. Because of strong linkage in the cohort, four or five DR-DQ haplotypes were treated as single units for association and clustering. The number of typed donors differed by locus: 629-630 for A, B, C, DRB1 and DQB1; 522 for DQA1; around 580 for DPA1; and about 470 for DPB1. High-throughput TCR immunosequencing, statistical association of individual TCRs with disease status, and machine learning were combined to predict cytomegalovirus infection status. Besides the first cohort of about 730 subjects, a separate validation cohort made up of 120 different subjects was used. Of the approximately 370 genotyped donors, approximately 81% were placed in the genetic ancestry cluster associated with self-reported Caucasian donors. Both class I and class II loci were covered by HLA typing, at four-digit resolution.

The cohort comprised some 730 healthy bone marrow donors. Cohort members were all nominally healthy when sampled, although unrecorded immune exposures were likely present. The donor was CMV seropositive and belonged to the group of more than 250 seropositive cohort members. A peripheral blood sample was provided by each donor, and peripheral blood mononuclear cells were used for TCR beta sequencing. The Qiagen DNeasy Blood Extraction Kit was used to extract genomic DNA from the blood cell samples. The CDR3, from cysteine to phenylalanine, totals 13 residues. Here the CDR3 DNA is all that survives: 39 bases in frame from base 1. After removal of 6 bases from V and 4 bases from J, the junction retains 5 bases not matched to a gene. CDR1 SNHLY and CDR2 FYNNEI were looked up in the germline V gene. Study-wide conclusions, independent of this receptor: In a later analysis, most CMV-associated TCR beta chains were found to appear HLA-restricted, with HLA associations seemingly driven largely by CMV exposure. Because some donors lacked HLA typing at each locus, the association tests relied only on the typed subset. In a later analysis, HLA-associated TCR beta chains were found to be more clonally expanded and to have lower generation probabilities than equally common non-associated chains. In an earlier analysis of around 500 of the donors, most TCR beta V segments appeared in productive rearrangements about 90% or about 30% of the time, broadly matching IMGT annotations. According to a later analysis, parvovirus B19, influenza, CMV and Epstein-Barr virus appeared linked to several top co-occurrence clusters. Strong co-occurrence of HLA alleles, especially DR and DQ, made assigning TCR associations to individual alleles difficult. According to the authors, the approach could potentially be generalized to other disease states and immunological phenotypes. A few of the identified cytomegalovirus-associated TCR beta chains were confirmed in vitro to be specific for cytomegalovirus antigens. The presence/absence analyses assumed that sequencing depth was roughly uniform across donors, and that assumption may not be true. For the cohort, immune exposure information was limited to CMV serostatus. Linkage disequilibrium might explain the correlated functional status among segregating V segments, but an unknown experimental factor could not be excluded. A cluster of highly shared sequence variants was judged likely to represent a technical artifact of the sequencing pipeline. Because the 87-base-pair reads could not distinguish some IMGT-functional V segments, including TRBV6-2 and TRBV6-3, those segments were excluded. V-gene and J-gene trimming of TCR beta chains was associated with a missense DCLRE1C variant in a later genetic analysis, and the association was replicated in an independent cohort. The cohort was sequenced for TCR beta chains only, and without alpha or paired-chain data the features that could be detected were limited. Most TCR sequences were observed very rarely across donors, whereas some public TCRs were present in many individuals. A later analysis associated about 17,000 TCR beta sequences with specific HLA alleles at a false discovery rate of 0.05. The classifier was reported to diagnose cytomegalovirus status with high specificity and sensitivity in both the original and validation cohorts. In a later analysis, TCR association rates were found to vary across HLA loci, with the most associated TCRs seen for DRB1 alleles and the fewest for HLA-C alleles. A further reported finding was that TCR beta sequences accurately predicted the HLA-A and HLA-B alleles for most subjects in the first cohort. In the study, approximately 150 TCR beta chains were listed as associated with cytomegalovirus. A later genetic analysis reported fewer N-insertions in productive TCRs among donors in an Asian-associated ancestry cluster than the roughly 640-donor mean. Approximately 16 rarely observed V segments, including chromosome 9 orphons, were excluded from the earlier analysis of about 600 of the donors because counts were too low.

Library prep was done by the immunoSEQ multiplex PCR assay. The multiplex PCR relied on a mix of 60 forward primers for TCR Vbeta segments and 13 reverse primers for TCR Jbeta segments. The CDR3 region of rearranged TCR beta genes was amplified from genomic DNA with a multiplex PCR assay. Amplified TCR beta libraries were sequenced as 87-base-pair reads on the Illumina HiSeq System. Turning to the authors' computational methods: In a later analysis, tens of millions of unique TCR beta chains were counted across the approximately 620 repertoires, and roughly 11 million of these chains were shared by at least two donors. Raw reads were error-corrected and collapsed into unique sequences by a nearest-neighbor algorithm in which closely related sequences were merged to remove PCR and sequencing errors. To assign V, D and J gene segments, CDR3 sequences were aligned to IMGT reference sequences. For a sequence to be retained, at least a six-nucleotide match to both a V gene segment and a J gene segment was required. Rearrangements were called productive when the CDR3 lacked stop codons and stayed in frame with V and J; all others were non-productive. CDR3 was defined according to IMGT convention as the region running from the second conserved V-encoded cysteine to the conserved J-encoded phenylalanine. Sequences without an unambiguous match to a single V gene segment were excluded from the earlier analysis of 450 to 750 of the donors. In an earlier analysis of some 590 of the donors, a V segment was called functional when productive rearrangements were above 56.7%, and segregating when the standard deviation between donors exceeded 5%. A statistical classification framework was built to diagnose cytomegalovirus status from the catalog of TCR beta chain sequences. In a later analysis, TCR nucleotide sequences were compared against IMGT/GENE-DB human TR gene sequences so that V and J genes could be assigned. Using the TCRdist pipeline, a later analysis assigned CDR3 sequences along with most-parsimonious VDJ recombination scenarios. In a later analysis, each TCR beta chain was defined by its CDR3 amino acid sequence together with its V-gene family, and reads without a unique V-gene family were excluded. In a later analysis, 450 to 600 highly shared, low-generation-probability nucleotide sequences were removed to address suspected cross-contamination and a sequencing artifact. In a later analysis, a clonal expansion index was calculated for each public chain from normalized within-repertoire ranks of inferred template counts. Generation probabilities in a later analysis came from a VDJ recombination model fitted to out-of-frame rearrangements, and those results were checked against IGoR. In a later analysis, hypergeometric tests were used to score TCR-TCR, TCR-HLA and TCR-CMV co-occurrence, with a repertoire-size bias correction applied to TCR pairs. In a later analysis, false discovery rates were estimated by permuting HLA or CMV assignments 20 times. In a later analysis, co-occurring TCRs were grouped using DBSCAN, and TCRdist sequence similarity was added for clustering within HLA-allele-positive subsets. Co-occurrence clustering excluded repertoires with fewer than 30,000 or more than 120,000 public chains, plus five with anomalous nucleotide sharing. TCRdb took this table from immuneACCESS and kept in-frame rearrangements with V and J called. Such tables lack part of the clones; where checked against another copy, unresolved V genes explain under half of the gap, and the rest is unexplained. V and J calls and clone size follow that table, whereas D and trimming were derived from the DNA. The sample includes about 120,000 clones, with over 15% observed a single time. The top ten clonotypes cover 2.9% of the sample.

The source material was PBMCs. This TCR came from a female donor in good health and CMV-seropositive. The chain couples TRBV2 to TRBJ1-2, with TRBD1 identical over 7 junction bases. The encoded CDR3 is CASRPQGRYGYTF. The sequenced DNA is TGTGCCAGCAGGCCACAGGGGCGCTATGGCTACACCTTC.